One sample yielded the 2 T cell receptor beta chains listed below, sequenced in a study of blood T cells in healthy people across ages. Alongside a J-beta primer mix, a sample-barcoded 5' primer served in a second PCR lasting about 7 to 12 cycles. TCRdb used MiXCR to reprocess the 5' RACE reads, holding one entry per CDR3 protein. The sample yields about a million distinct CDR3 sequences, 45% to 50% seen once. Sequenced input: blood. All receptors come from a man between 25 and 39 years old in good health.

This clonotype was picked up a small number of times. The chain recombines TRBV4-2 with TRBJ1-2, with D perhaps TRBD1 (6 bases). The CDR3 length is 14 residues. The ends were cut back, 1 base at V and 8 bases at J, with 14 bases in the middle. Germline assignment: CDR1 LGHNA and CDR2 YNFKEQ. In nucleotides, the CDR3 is TGTGCCAGCAGCCAAGGCTCGGCAGGGGAGGGCTACACCTTC. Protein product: CASSQGSAGEGYTF.

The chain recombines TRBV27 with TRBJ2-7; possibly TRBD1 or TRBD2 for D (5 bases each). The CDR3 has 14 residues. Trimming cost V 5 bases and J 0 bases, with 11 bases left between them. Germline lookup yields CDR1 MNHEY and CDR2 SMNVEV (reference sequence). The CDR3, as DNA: TGTGCCAGCAGTGGGGACGGAGCCTCCTACGAGCAGTACTTC. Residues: CASSGDGASYEQYF.